The entry below describes one T cell receptor (beta chain). One junction end does not reproduce the germline sequence, and a read error may be involved. Unique molecular identifiers featured in how the TCRbeta library was prepared. TCRdb used MiXCR to reprocess the PCR reads, holding one entry per CDR3 protein. Of about 690,000 distinct CDR3 sequences in the sample, approximately 17% were seen once. This entry is derived from a study of T-cell reconstitution after alpha-beta-depleted transplantation in children. The CDR3 has 13 residues. Germline-derived CDR1 and CDR2 are DFQATT and SNEGSKA (reference sequence).

Sample: PBMCs from the stem cell graft donor, taken from the stem cell graft. The V and J genes are TRBV20-1 and TRBJ1-5; D is uncertain. The TCR sequence derives from a human donor who donated a stem cell graft to a child with acute myeloid leukemia. Here the CDR3 DNA reads TGCAGTCCTAGGGAGATGGGAGGCCAGCCCCAGCATTTT. It translates to CSPREMGGQPQHF.